This TCR beta chain was recorded in a study of CD8+CD57+ T cells in acquired aplastic anemia. For sequencing, patients were chosen who had shown expansion of CD8+CD57+ cells by flow cytometry. Profiling of TCR beta VDJ combinations and CDR3 sequences used genomic DNA as template. TCRdb independently ran MiXCR on the reads; one entry per CDR3 protein. The data show some 150,000 distinct CDR3 sequences, around half seen once. Looked up from germline, CDR1 is SGHAT and CDR2 is FQDESV (reference sequence). The CDR3 loop spans 15 amino acids. Trimming took 5 bases from V and 3 from J; bases not matched to a gene: 3.

Sequencing was done on a sample of sorted CD4+, CD8+, or CD8+CD57+ T cells (not recorded which) from PBMCs. The receptor comes from a human donor with aplastic anemia. The chain has TRBV11-1 and TRBJ2-6, with 8 bases aligning to TRBD1. The CDR3 nucleotides read TGTGCCAGCAGCCAAACAGGGGGTGGGGCCAACGTCCTGACTTTC. Translating gives CASSQTGGGANVLTF. The full variable domain, in which reference TRBV11-1 and TRBJ2-6 provide the parts outside the CDR3, is EAEVAQSPRYKITEKSQAVAFWCDPISGHATLYWYRQILGQGPELLVQFQDESVVDDSQLPKDRFSAERLKGVDSTLKIQPAELGDSAMYLCASSQTGGGANVLTFGAGSRLTVL.